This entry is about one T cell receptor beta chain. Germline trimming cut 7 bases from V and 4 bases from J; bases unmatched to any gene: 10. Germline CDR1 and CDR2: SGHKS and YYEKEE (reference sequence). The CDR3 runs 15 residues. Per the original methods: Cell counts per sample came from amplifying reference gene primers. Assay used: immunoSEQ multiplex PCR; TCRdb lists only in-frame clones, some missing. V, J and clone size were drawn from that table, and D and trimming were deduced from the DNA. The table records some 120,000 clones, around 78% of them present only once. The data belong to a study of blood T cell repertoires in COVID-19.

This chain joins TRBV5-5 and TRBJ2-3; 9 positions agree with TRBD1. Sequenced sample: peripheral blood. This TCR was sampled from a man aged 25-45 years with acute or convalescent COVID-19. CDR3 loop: CASGQQGAKADTQYF. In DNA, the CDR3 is TGTGCCAGCGGCCAACAGGGGGCCAAGGCAGATACGCAGTATTTT.